Listed here are 20 T cell receptor beta chains from one sample, sequenced in a study of T cell repertoires in cytomegalovirus infection. TCRdb recomputed calls from the reads with MiXCR, one row per CDR3 protein. Among about 300,000 distinct CDR3 sequences listed, about a quarter were seen once. Sequencing was carried out using PBMCs. Receptors were obtained from a human donor in good health (CMV status not recorded). Some clones in this sample may be carry-over from other donors' samples.

A word on this clonotype: A clone one base away is much larger, so this may be a read error. CDR3 region: CVSRGAELYNSPLHF. The CDR3 nucleotides read TGTGTCAGCAGGGGGGCAGAACTTTATAATTCACCCCTCCACTTT. The gene calls are TRBV7-9 and TRBJ1-6; 7 bases are a match to TRBD1. From germline, CDR1 is SEHNR and CDR2 FQNEAQ (reference sequence). The CDR3 runs 15 residues.

In this sample, this clonotype turned up many times. CDR3: CASSWDGYEQYF. DNA of the CDR3: TGTGCCAGCAGCTGGGACGGCTACGAGCAGTACTTC. This chain uses TRBV7-6 with TRBJ2-7, with D perhaps matching TRBD1 or TRBD2 (5 bases each). CDR1 and CDR2 from the germline V gene are SGHVS and FNYEAQ. This CDR3 region has 12 residues. With 4 bases removed from V and 3 bases from J, the gap between germline ends came to 7 bases.

The sample holds many counts of this clonotype. The chain uses TRBV7-2 and TRBJ1-1, with D unresolved. Germline values: CDR1 SGHTA, CDR2 FQGNSA. The CDR3 runs 11 residues. Trimming removed 6 bases at V and 0 bases at J, with 2 bases between. CDR3: CASSVNTEAFF. DNA for the CDR3: TGTGCCAGCAGTGTGAACACTGAAGCTTTCTTT.

The V call is TRBV6-6, the J call TRBJ2-1, with no clear D. CDR1 MNHNY and CDR2 SVGAGI come from the germline V gene (reference sequence). The CDR3 is 16 amino acids. V lost 1 base and J lost 6, with 16 bases in between. CDR3 region: CASSYFRPALGNEQFF. CDR3 DNA: TGTGCCAGCAGTTACTTTCGGCCCGCCCTGGGCAATGAGCAGTTCTTC.

The chain has TRBV2 and TRBJ1-2; 10 bases fit TRBD1. Germline V lookup: CDR1 SNHLY, CDR2 FYNNEI. Trimming removed 6 bases from V and 0 bases from J; junction bases left unmatched: 1. The CDR3 is 14 residues long. CDR3 sequence reads: CASRGQGPNYGYTF. The DNA of the CDR3 is TGTGCCAGCAGGGGACAGGGGCCTAACTATGGCTACACCTTC.

This clonotype showed up just once. This chain connects TRBV29-1 to TRBJ2-1; maybe TRBD1 (5 bases). V was trimmed by 0 bases and J by 7 bases, leaving 16 bases between them. CDR3 length equals 15 residues. The V gene's germline CDR1 is SQVTM and CDR2 ANQGSEA. CDR3 region: CSVEDPAGLLNEQFF. CDR3 DNA sequence: TGCAGCGTTGAAGATCCCGCAGGGTTGTTGAATGAGCAGTTCTTC.

The V gene is TRBV20-1, the J gene TRBJ2-5; D might be TRBD2 (5 bases). V was pared by 3 bases and J by 5 bases, with 13 bases between. This CDR3 has 13 residues. The germline CDR1 and CDR2 sequences are DFQATT and SNEGSKA (reference sequence). The CDR3 DNA reads as TGCAGTGCTAGCGCGAGGGTCACGGAGACCCAGTACTTC. Translating gives CSASARVTETQYF.

In this sample, this clonotype turned up many times. V usage is TRBV7-2 and J usage is TRBJ2-1; the match to TRBD2 covers 8 bases. V was pared by 2 bases and J by 4 bases, with 19 bases of the junction left unmatched. CDR3 length: 20 residues. Germline lookup yields CDR1 SGHTA and CDR2 FQGNSA. CDR3 in DNA: TGTGCCAGCAGCTTACGCCCGCCGATAGCGGGGAGCGGGCGATACAATGAGCAGTTCTTC. This translates into CASSLRPPIAGSGRYNEQFF.

J is TRBJ2-5 and V is TRBV20-1; no reliable D call. The CDR3 sequence is 11 residues long. Trimming took off 6 bases at V and 2 bases at J, with 7 bases between the two ends. Germline V lookup: CDR1 DFQATT, CDR2 SNEGSKA (reference sequence). CDR3 sequence (DNA): TGCAGTGCGGAAAGACAAGAGACCCAGTACTTC. The encoded protein is CSAERQETQYF.

This clonotype appeared a few times. The DNA of the CDR3 is TGCGCCAGCCAGATCCAGGGGGGTAATGAGCAGTTCTTC. Residues: CASQIQGGNEQFF. V usage is TRBV5-1 and J usage is TRBJ2-1, with D tentatively TRBD1 (7 bases). CDR1 and CDR2 from the germline V gene are SGHRS and YFSETQ. The CDR3 is made up of 13 amino acids. V lost 7 bases to trimming and J lost 7 bases, with 15 bases between them.

This clonotype has more than one count but fewer than ten. The V and J genes are TRBV6-5 and TRBJ2-1, with D perhaps matching TRBD2 (5 bases). Trimming cost V 0 bases and J 2 bases, with 11 bases left between them. Germline V gives CDR1 MNHEY, CDR2 SVGAGI. This CDR3 is 16 amino acids long. The CDR3 sequence: CASSYSILAAYNEQFF. The CDR3 coding sequence is TGTGCCAGCAGTTACTCGATCCTAGCCGCCTACAATGAGCAGTTCTTC.

This clonotype was detected a few times. The chain has TRBV2 and TRBJ1-2; unclear D gene. The ends were cut back, 2 bases at V and 4 bases at J, with 11 bases in the middle. The CDR3 totals 14 residues. Germline loops: CDR1 SNHLY, CDR2 FYNNEI. CDR3 sequence (DNA): TGTGCCAGCAGTGAACAGGAACGCGCCTATGGCTACACCTTC. It translates to CASSEQERAYGYTF.

V and J are TRBV7-2 and TRBJ2-5, with 8 bases matching TRBD1. With V trimmed by 5 bases and J by 2 bases, 10 bases remained unmatched. The CDR3 is 16 residues long. Germline CDR1 reads SGHTA; CDR2 reads FQGNSA. The CDR3 coding sequence is TGTGCCAGCAGCACACGACAGGGGACCTTGCAAGAGACCCAGTACTTC. Amino acids: CASSTRQGTLQETQYF. Using reference TRBV7-2 and TRBJ2-5 for the parts outside the CDR3, the full variable domain is GAGVSQSPSNKVTEKGKDVELRCDPISGHTALYWYRQSLGQGLEFLIYFQGNSAPDKSGLPSDRFSAERTGGSVSTLTIQRTQQEDSAVYLCASSTRQGTLQETQYFGPGTRLLVL.

This clonotype was detected many times. This rearrangement joins TRBV12-3 or TRBV12-4 to TRBJ2-2, with unresolved D. The V and J ends lost 7 bases and 5 bases respectively, with 14 bases between them. The CDR3 consists of 14 residues. CDR3 sequence: CASTGRSRTGELFF. CDR3 coding DNA: TGTGCCAGCACTGGAAGATCACGGACCGGGGAGCTGTTTTTT.

This rearrangement joins TRBV19 to TRBJ2-7; D tentatively fits TRBD1 or TRBD2 (5 bases each). The germline V gene encodes CDR1 LNHDA and CDR2 SQIVND (reference sequence). Trimming shortened V by 8 bases and J by 2 bases, and 13 bases separated the two germline ends. The CDR3 sequence is 13 residues long. The DNA of the CDR3 is TGTGCCAGTGCCCGGGAAGGGGCCTACGAGCAGTACTTC. Its translation is CASAREGAYEQYF.

The CDR3 nucleotides read TGCAGTGCTAGAATGAGTCGGGTCGGGGATACGCAGTATTTT. Translation gives CSARMSRVGDTQYF. This rearrangement joins TRBV20-1 to TRBJ2-3; D remains unclear. V shed 2 bases and J shed 6 bases, with 15 bases lying between them. The CDR3 spans 14 residues. In germline, CDR1 is DFQATT, CDR2 SNEGSKA (reference sequence).

This clonotype was seen many times. The V gene is TRBV7-9, the J gene TRBJ2-2, with 9 nucleotides matching TRBD1. Germline CDR1 SEHNR, CDR2 FQNEAQ (reference sequence). The CDR3 covers 15 residues. V lost 5 bases to trimming and J lost 5 bases; unmatched junction nucleotides: 6. The CDR3 region is CASSTGTGMTGELFF. In DNA form, the CDR3 reads TGTGCCAGCAGCACCGGGACAGGGATGACCGGGGAGCTGTTTTTT.

Ten or more counts support this clonotype. The chain employs TRBV7-2 and TRBJ1-5, with D uncertain. CDR1 is SGHTA and CDR2 is FQGNSA in the germline V gene. The CDR3 consists of 15 residues. The V end lost 2 bases, the J end lost 1 base, and 9 bases lay between the germline ends. The CDR3 is CASSLRSGSNQPQHF. The CDR3 bases are TGTGCCAGCAGCTTACGGTCAGGCAGCAATCAGCCCCAGCATTTT.

This clonotype came up a few times. J is TRBJ1-2 and V is TRBV19; D uncertain. Germline-derived CDR1 and CDR2 are LNHDA and SQIVND (reference sequence). Between the trimmed V and J ends, which lost 1 base and 8 bases, there was a span of 11 bases. There are 13 residues in the CDR3. The CDR3 DNA is TGTGCCAGTAGTATAGGATGGGGATCCGGCTACACCTTC. Translating gives CASSIGWGSGYTF.

This clonotype was observed a handful of times. The chain recombines TRBV28 with TRBJ2-1; TRBD1 might be the D (5 bases). The V end was cut by 5 bases, the J end by 4 bases, with 12 bases between. The germline V gene encodes CDR1 MDHEN and CDR2 SYDVKM. The CDR3 is made up of 14 amino acids. The CDR3 region has the DNA TGTGCCAGCAGTCACACAGGATCTTACAATGAGCAGTTCTTC. It yields the protein CASSHTGSYNEQFF.